One T cell receptor beta chain is described in this entry. Per the germline V gene, CDR1 is MNHEY and CDR2 is SVGEGT. The trim removed 0 bases at V and 3 bases at J, leaving 5 bases unmatched. CDR3 length equals 15 residues. Source study methods: Clinicopathological groups differed in CDR3, with these differences serving to build a distant-metastasis classifier for papillary thyroid cancer. TCRdb ran MiXCR on the PCR reads. The V and J calls were determined by TCRdb, not by the authors. The sample comprises 12,000 or so clones, approximately 26% of which are singletons, and approximately 59% rests with the top ten. The sample is drawn from a study of metastatic and nonmetastatic thyroid tumors. Study-wide background: Malignant and benign thyroid patients had repertoires compared in peripheral blood and tumor or nodule tissue.

Each patient went into thyroid surgery without having received any treatment. This clonotype originated in a male donor with papillary thyroid cancer or a benign thyroid nodule (not recorded which). Some clones in this sample may be carry-over from other donors' samples. Sequencing was carried out using blood. V gene TRBV6-2 or TRBV6-3 combines with J gene TRBJ2-7; 7 bases map to TRBD1. CDR3 bases: TGTGCCAGCAGTTACTCGCCGGGACAGCACTACGAGCAGTACTTC. Its translation: CASSYSPGQHYEQYF.